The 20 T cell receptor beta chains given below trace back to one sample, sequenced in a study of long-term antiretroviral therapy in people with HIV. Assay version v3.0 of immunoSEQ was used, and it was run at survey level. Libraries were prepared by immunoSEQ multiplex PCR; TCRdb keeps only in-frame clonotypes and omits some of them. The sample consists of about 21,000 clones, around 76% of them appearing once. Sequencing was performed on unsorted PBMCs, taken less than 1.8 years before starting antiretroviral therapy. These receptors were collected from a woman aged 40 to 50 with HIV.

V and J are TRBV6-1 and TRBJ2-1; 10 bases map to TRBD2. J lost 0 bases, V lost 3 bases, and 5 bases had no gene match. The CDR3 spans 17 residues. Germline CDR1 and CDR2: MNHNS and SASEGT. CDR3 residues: CASSDRAGGSSYNEQFF. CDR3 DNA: TGTGCCAGCAGTGATCGAGCGGGGGGGAGCTCCTACAATGAGCAGTTCTTC.

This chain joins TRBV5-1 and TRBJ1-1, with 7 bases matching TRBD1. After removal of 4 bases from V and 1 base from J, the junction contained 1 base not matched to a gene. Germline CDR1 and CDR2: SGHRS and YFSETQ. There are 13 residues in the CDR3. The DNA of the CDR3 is TGCGCCAGCAGCAGGGACAGGAACACTGAAGCTTTCTTT. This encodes CASSRDRNTEAFF.

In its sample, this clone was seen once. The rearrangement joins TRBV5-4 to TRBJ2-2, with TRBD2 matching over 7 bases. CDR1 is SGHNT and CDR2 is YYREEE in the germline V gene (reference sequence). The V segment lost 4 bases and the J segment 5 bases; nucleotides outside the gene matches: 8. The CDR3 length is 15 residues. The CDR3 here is CASSLRGEITGELFF. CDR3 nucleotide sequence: TGTGCCAGCAGCCTACGGGGGGAGATTACCGGGGAGCTGTTTTTT.

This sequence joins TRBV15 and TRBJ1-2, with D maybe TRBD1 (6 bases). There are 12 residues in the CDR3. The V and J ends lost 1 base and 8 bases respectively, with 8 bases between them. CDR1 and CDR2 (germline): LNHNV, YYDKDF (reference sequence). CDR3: CATSRGRGGYTF. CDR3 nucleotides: TGTGCCACCAGCAGAGGCAGGGGAGGCTACACCTTC.

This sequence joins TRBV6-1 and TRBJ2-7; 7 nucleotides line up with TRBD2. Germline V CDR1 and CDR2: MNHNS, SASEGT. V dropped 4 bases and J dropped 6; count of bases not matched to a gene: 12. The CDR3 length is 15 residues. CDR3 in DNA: TGTGCCAGCAGTGGGGAGGGGCTAGCGGCGACCGAGCAGTACTTC. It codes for CASSGEGLAATEQYF.

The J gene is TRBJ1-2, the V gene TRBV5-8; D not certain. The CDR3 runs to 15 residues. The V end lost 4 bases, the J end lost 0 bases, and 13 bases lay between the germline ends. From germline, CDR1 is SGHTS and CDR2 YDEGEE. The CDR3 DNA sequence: TGTGCCAGCAGCCGACACTCGGGGACTAACTATGGCTACACCTTC. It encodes CASSRHSGTNYGYTF.

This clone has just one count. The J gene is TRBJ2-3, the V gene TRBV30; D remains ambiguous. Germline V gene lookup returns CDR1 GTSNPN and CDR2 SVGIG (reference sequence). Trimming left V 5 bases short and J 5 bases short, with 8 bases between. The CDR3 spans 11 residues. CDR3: CAWRLVDTQYF. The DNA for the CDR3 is TGTGCCTGGCGTTTGGTAGATACGCAGTATTTT.

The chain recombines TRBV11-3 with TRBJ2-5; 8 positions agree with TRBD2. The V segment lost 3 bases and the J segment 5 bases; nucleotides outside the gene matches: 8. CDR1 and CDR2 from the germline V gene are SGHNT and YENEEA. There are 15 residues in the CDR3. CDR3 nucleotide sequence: TGTGCCAGCAGCTTGGGACTAGGGGAAGGGGAGACCCAGTACTTC. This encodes CASSLGLGEGETQYF.

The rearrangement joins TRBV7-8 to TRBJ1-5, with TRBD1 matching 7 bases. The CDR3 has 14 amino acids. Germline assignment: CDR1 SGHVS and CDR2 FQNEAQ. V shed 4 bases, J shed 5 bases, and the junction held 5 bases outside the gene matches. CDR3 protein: CASSWRQGDQPQHF. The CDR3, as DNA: TGTGCCAGCAGCTGGAGACAGGGTGATCAGCCCCAGCATTTT.

The DNA of the CDR3 is TGTGCCAGCAGCCGGGACAGGCTCGAGCAGTACTTC. Protein product: CASSRDRLEQYF. The V and J genes are TRBV7-2 and TRBJ2-7; 8 nucleotides align to TRBD1. Germline loops: CDR1 SGHTA, CDR2 FQGNSA. Trimming removed 5 bases from V and 6 bases from J; junction bases left unmatched: 3. The CDR3 is made up of 12 amino acids.

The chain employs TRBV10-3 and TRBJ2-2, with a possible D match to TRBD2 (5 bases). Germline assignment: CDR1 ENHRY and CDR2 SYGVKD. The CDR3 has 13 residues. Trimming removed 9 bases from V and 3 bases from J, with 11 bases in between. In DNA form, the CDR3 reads TGTGCCATTAGAGGGCCGGACACCGGGGAGCTGTTTTTT. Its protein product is CAIRGPDTGELFF.

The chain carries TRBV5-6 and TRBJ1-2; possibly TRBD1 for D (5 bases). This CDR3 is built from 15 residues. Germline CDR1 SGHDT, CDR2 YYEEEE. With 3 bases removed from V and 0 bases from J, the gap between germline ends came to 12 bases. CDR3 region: CASSSSGQANYGYTF. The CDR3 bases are TGTGCCAGCAGCTCCTCAGGACAAGCTAACTATGGCTACACCTTC.

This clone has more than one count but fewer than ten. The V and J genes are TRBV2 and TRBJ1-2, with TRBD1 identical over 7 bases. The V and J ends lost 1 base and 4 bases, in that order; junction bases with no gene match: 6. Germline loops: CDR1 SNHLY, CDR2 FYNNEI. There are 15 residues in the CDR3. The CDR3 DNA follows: TGTGCCAGCAGTGAAGGACTGACAGGGAGCTATGGCTACACCTTC. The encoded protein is CASSEGLTGSYGYTF.

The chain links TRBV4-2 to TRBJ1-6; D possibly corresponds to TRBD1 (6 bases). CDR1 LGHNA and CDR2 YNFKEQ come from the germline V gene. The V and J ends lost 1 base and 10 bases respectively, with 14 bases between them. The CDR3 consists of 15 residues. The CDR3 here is CASSQVDSPASPLHF. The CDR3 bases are TGTGCCAGCAGCCAAGTGGACAGTCCAGCATCACCCCTCCACTTT.

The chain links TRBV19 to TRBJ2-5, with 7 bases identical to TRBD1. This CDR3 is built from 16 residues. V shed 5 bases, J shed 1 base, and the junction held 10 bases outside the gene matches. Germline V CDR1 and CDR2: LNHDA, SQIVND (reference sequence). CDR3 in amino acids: CASSPETGISQETQYF. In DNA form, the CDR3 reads TGTGCCAGTAGTCCCGAGACAGGGATAAGCCAAGAGACCCAGTACTTC.

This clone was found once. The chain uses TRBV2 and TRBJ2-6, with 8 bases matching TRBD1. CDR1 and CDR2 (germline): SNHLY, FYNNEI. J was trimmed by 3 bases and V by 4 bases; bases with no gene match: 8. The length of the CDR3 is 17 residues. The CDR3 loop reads CASSVQGAVFGANVLTF. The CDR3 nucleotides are TGTGCCAGCAGTGTCCAGGGGGCGGTCTTTGGGGCCAACGTCCTGACTTTC.

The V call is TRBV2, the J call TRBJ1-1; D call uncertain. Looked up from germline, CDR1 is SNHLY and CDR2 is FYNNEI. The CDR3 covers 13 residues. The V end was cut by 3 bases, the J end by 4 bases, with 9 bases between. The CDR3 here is CASSDTHPTEAFF. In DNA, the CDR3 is TGTGCCAGCAGTGACACCCACCCCACTGAAGCTTTCTTT. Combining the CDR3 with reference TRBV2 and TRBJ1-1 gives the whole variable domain EPEVTQTPSHQVTQMGQEVILRCVPISNHLYFYWYRQILGQKVEFLVSFYNNEISEKSEIFDDQFSVERPDGSNFTLKIRSTKLEDSAMYFCASSDTHPTEAFFGQGTRLTVV.

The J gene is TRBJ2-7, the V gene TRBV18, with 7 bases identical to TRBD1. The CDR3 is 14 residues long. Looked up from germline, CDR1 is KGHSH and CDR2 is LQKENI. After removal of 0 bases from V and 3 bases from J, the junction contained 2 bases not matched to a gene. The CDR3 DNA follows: TGTGCCAGCTCACCACCGGGACAGAACTACGAGCAGTACTTC. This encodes CASSPPGQNYEQYF.

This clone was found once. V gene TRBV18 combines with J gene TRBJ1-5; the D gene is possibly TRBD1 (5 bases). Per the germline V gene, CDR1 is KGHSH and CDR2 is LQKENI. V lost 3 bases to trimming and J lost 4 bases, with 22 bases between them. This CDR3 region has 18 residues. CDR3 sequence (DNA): TGTGCCAGCTCACCTACCCCAGGGATGGGGGTTTGGAATCAGCCCCAGCATTTT. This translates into CASSPTPGMGVWNQPQHF.

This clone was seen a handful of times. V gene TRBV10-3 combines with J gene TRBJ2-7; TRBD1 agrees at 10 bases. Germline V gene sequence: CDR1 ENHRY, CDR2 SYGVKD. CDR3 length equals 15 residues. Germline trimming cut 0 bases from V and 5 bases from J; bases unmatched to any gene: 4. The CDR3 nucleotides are TGTGCCATCAGTGAGTCGCGGACAGGGGGGGACGAGCAGTACTTC. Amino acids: CAISESRTGGDEQYF.